These 5 T cell receptor beta chains were all obtained from the same sample, sequenced in a study of sequential checkpoint blockade in melanoma. Treatment in this sample: randomized to nivolumab then ipilimumab (arm A) or the reverse (arm B). Profiling relied on immunoSEQ multiplex PCR, and the TCRdb table lists in-frame clones only, not all of them. This sample has about 18,000 clones; approximately 69% occur once, and the top ten carry 15% to 20%. This sample comprised CD8+ T cells sorted from blood (inferred from file names), obtained from a patient given nivolumab and ipilimumab in sequence. All receptors come from a human donor with melanoma.

The V gene is TRBV11-2, the J gene TRBJ2-1; TRBD2 matches at 8 bases. The CDR3 runs 15 residues. CDR1 and CDR2 (germline): SGHAT, FQNNGV. Germline trimming cut 1 base from V and 8 bases from J; bases unmatched to any gene: 7. The CDR3, as DNA: TGTGCCAGCAGCTTAGCTGGCGGGGGGAGGTATGAGCAGTTCTTC. It encodes CASSLAGGGRYEQFF.

The DNA of the CDR3 is TGCAGCGTTGGAGACAGGGTCTACGAGCAGTACTTC. Translated, it gives CSVGDRVYEQYF. The chain has TRBV29-1 and TRBJ2-7; the match to TRBD1 covers 7 bases. In germline, CDR1 is SQVTM, CDR2 ANQGSEA. Trimming removed 4 bases from V and 3 bases from J; junction bases left unmatched: 3. The CDR3 runs 12 residues.

The genes are TRBV5-1 and TRBJ2-2, with TRBD1 matching 7 bases. Germline lookup yields CDR1 SGHRS and CDR2 YFSETQ. The CDR3 spans 16 residues. V was pared by 1 base and J by 4 bases, with 7 bases of the junction left unmatched. The CDR3 reads CASSLRAGGSTGELFF. Here the CDR3 DNA reads TGCGCCAGCAGCTTGCGGGCAGGGGGAAGCACCGGGGAGCTGTTTTTT.

The gene calls are TRBV9 and TRBJ1-6, with D hard to call. The CDR3 extends over 15 amino acids. The V gene's germline CDR1 is SGDLS and CDR2 YYNGEE. The ends were cut back, 2 bases at V and 2 bases at J, with 8 bases in the middle. The chain's CDR3 is CASSVGRPYNSPLHF. CDR3 bases: TGTGCCAGCAGCGTTGGCAGGCCCTATAATTCACCCCTCCACTTT. Filled out from reference TRBV9 and TRBJ1-6, the complete variable domain reads DSGVTQTPKHLITATGQRVTLRCSPRSGDLSVYWYQQSLDQGLQFLIQYYNGEERAKGNILERFSAQQFPDLHSELNLSSLELGDSALYFCASSVGRPYNSPLHFGNGTRLTVT.

This rearrangement joins TRBV30 to TRBJ2-7; TRBD2 is a possible D gene (5 bases). The CDR3 totals 11 residues. V dropped 4 bases and J dropped 1 base, with 5 bases sitting between them. Germline-derived CDR1 and CDR2 are GTSNPN and SVGIG (reference sequence). The DNA for the CDR3 is TGTGCCTGGACGGGGTCCTACGAGCAGTACTTC. It codes for CAWTGSYEQYF.